This T cell receptor (beta chain) was profiled in a study of response to subunit inactivated influenza vaccine. This clonotype was picked up one time. There are 16 residues in the CDR3. The J segment lost 6 bases and the V segment lost 2 bases, leaving 9 bases of the junction unmatched. In germline, CDR1 is MDHEN, CDR2 SYDVKM. TCRdb re-called the RT-PCR reads through MiXCR, storing one row per CDR3 protein. Of about 540,000 distinct CDR3 sequences in the sample, about 14% were seen once. The V and J genes are TRBV28 and TRBJ1-1, with 10 bases aligning to TRBD1. This specimen consisted of PBMCs from blood, obtained 11 to 12 days after vaccination. The origin of this receptor is a man in his fifties who received an inactivated influenza vaccine. CDR3 sequence (DNA): TGTGCCAGCAGTTTAGCAGGGGTGGGACAGGGGCCTGAAGCTTTCTTT. Its protein is CASSLAGVGQGPEAFF.